This T cell receptor (beta chain) was documented in a study of tumor and adjacent non-tumor tissue in lung cancer. Study overall: Stage I to III disease affected roughly 10 men and roughly 5 women aged roughly 30 to 76. General study points: Compared with tumor, normal lung showed significantly lower TCR diversity.

No cell sorting was done before RNA was extracted from the tissue. CDR1 and CDR2 from the germline V gene are SGHAT and FQNNGV. The CDR3 has 12 amino acids. A modified ARM-PCR protocol with three rounds of nested PCR amplified TCRbeta. TCRdb itself ran the multiplex PCR reads through MiXCR, one entry per CDR3 protein. The table lists tens of thousands of distinct CDR3 sequences, around 75% of them singletons. This clonotype was detected a few times. Antigen specificity is unknown. The chain recombines TRBV11-2 with TRBJ2-1; no definite D call. Sequences were obtained from lung tumor tissue. The origin of this receptor is a woman between 50 and 59 years old with non-small cell lung cancer. The CDR3 protein is CDSSPSGYEQFF. In DNA form, the CDR3 reads TGTGATAGCAGTCCCTCCGGATATGAGCAGTTCTTC.